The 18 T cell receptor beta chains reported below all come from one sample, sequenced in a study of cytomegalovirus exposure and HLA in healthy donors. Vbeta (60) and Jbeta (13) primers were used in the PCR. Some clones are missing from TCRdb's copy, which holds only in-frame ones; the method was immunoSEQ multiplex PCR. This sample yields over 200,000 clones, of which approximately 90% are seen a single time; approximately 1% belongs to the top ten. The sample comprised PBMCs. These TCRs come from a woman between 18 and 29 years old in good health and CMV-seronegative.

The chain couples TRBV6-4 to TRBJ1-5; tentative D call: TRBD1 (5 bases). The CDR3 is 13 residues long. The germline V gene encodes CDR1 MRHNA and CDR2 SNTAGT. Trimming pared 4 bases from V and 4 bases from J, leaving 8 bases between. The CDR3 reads CASSAQGNQPQHF. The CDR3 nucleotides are TGTGCCAGCAGTGCGCAGGGTAATCAGCCCCAGCATTTT.

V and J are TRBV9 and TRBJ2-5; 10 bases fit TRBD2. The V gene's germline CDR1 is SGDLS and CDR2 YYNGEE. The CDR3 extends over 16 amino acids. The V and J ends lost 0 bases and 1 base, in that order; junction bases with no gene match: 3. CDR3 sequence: CASSVGASGGQETQYF. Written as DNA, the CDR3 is TGTGCCAGCAGCGTAGGGGCTAGCGGGGGCCAAGAGACCCAGTACTTC.

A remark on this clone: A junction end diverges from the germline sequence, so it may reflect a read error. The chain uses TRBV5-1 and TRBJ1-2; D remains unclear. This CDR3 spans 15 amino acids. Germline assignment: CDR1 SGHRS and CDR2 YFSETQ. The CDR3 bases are TGCGCCAGCAGCTTAAACAGCGGCCCCAACTATGTCTACACCTTC. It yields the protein CASSLNSGPNYVYTF.

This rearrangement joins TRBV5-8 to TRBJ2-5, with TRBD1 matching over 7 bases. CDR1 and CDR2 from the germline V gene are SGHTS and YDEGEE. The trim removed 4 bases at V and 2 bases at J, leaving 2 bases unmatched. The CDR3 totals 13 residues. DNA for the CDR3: TGTGCCAGCAGCCACAGGGGACAAGAGACCCAGTACTTC. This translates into CASSHRGQETQYF.

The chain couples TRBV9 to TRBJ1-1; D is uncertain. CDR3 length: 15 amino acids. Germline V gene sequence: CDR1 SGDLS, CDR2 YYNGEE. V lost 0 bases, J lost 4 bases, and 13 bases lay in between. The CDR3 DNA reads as TGTGCCAGCAGCGTAGAGGAAAGGCCGGGCACTGAAGCTTTCTTT. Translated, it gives CASSVEERPGTEAFF.

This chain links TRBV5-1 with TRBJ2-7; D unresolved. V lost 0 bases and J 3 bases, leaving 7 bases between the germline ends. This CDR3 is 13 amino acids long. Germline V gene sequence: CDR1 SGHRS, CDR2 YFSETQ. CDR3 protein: CASSLENSYEQYF. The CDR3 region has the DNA TGCGCCAGCAGCTTGGAGAACAGCTACGAGCAGTACTTC.

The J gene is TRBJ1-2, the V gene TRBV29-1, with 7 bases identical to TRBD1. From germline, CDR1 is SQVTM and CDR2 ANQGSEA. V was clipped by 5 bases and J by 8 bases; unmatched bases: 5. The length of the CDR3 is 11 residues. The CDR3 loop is CSVTGAEGYTF. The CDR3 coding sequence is TGCAGCGTTACAGGGGCAGAGGGCTACACCTTC.

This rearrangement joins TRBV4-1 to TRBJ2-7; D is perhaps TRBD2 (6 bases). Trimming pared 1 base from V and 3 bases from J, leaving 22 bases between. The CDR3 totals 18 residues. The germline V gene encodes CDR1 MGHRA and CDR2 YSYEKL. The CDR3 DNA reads TGCGCCAGCAGCCAAGTCGTTTGGCGGAGGGCGTCTTTCTACGAGCAGTACTTC. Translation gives CASSQVVWRRASFYEQYF.

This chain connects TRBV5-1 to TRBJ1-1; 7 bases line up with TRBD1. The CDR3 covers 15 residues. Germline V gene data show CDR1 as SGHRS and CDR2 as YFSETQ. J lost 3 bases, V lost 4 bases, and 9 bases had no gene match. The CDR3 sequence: CASSEAGTAHTEAFF. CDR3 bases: TGCGCCAGCAGCGAAGCCGGGACAGCTCACACTGAAGCTTTCTTT.

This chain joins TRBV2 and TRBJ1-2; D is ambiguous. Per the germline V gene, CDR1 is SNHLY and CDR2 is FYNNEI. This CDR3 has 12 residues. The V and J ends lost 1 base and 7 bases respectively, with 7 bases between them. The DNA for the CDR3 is TGTGCCAGCAGTGAAGTACCCGGTGGCTACACCTTC. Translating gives CASSEVPGGYTF. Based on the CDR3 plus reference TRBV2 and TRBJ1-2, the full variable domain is EPEVTQTPSHQVTQMGQEVILRCVPISNHLYFYWYRQILGQKVEFLVSFYNNEISEKSEIFDDQFSVERPDGSNFTLKIRSTKLEDSAMYFCASSEVPGGYTFGSGTRLTVV.

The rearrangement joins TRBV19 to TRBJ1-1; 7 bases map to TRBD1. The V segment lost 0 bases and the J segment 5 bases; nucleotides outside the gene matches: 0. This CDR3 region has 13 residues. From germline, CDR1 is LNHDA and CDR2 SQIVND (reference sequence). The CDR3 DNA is TGTGCCAGTAGTATAGAACAGGGGACTGAAGCTTTCTTT. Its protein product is CASSIEQGTEAFF.

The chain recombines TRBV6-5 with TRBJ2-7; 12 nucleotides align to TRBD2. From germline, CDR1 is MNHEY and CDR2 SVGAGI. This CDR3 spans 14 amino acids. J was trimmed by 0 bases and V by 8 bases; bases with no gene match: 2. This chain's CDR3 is CASGTSGYSYEQYF. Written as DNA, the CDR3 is TGTGCCAGCGGGACTAGCGGGTACTCCTACGAGCAGTACTTC.

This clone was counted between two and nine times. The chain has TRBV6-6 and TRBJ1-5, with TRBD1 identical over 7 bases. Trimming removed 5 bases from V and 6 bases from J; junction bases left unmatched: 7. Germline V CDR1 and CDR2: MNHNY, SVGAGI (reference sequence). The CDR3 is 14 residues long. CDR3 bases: TGTGCCAGCAGTGACACGACAGGGTTTCAGCCCCAGCATTTT. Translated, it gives CASSDTTGFQPQHF.

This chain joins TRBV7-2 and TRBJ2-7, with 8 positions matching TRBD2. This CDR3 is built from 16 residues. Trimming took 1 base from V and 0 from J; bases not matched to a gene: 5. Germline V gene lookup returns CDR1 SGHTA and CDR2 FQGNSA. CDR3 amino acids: CASSLVPSGFSYEQYF. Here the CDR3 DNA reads TGTGCCAGCAGCTTAGTGCCTAGCGGGTTCTCCTACGAGCAGTACTTC.

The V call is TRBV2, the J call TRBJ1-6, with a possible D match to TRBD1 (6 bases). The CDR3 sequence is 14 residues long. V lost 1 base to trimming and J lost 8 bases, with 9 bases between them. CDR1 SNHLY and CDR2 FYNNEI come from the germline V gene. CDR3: CASSEEGGDSPLHF. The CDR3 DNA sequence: TGTGCCAGCAGTGAAGAGGGGGGGGATTCACCCCTCCACTTT.

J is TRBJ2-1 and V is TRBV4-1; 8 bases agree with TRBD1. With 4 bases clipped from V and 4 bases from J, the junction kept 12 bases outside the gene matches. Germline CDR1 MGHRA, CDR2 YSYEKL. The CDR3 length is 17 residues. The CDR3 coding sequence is TGCGCCAGCAGCCCGTTCAGGGGGCCCCAGGCATACAATGAGCAGTTCTTC. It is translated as CASSPFRGPQAYNEQFF.

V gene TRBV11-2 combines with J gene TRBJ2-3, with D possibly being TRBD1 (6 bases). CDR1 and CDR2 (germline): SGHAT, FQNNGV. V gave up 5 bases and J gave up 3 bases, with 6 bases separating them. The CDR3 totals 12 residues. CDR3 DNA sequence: TGTGCCAGCAGCCAGGGGACAGATACGCAGTATTTT. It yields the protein CASSQGTDTQYF.

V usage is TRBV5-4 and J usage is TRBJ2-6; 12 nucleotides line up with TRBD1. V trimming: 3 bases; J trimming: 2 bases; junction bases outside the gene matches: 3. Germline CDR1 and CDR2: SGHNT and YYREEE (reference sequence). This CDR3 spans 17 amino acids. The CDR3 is CASSWGQGAAGANVLTF. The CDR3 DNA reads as TGTGCCAGCAGCTGGGGACAGGGGGCAGCTGGGGCCAACGTCCTGACTTTC.